The 21 T cell receptor beta chains in this list originate from one sample, sequenced in a study of a mutant IDH1 vaccine in newly diagnosed glioma. These TCRs' antigens remain unknown. The assay was immunoSEQ multiplex PCR, and TCRdb's table has in-frame clones only and misses some. The table has 30,000 to 35,000 clones, 55% to 60% seen once; the top ten hold about 10%. The time point denotes: week 5, during vaccination. The investigators gave 300 ug of mutant IDH1 20-mer peptide in each vaccine dose, together with topical imiquimod. The sequencing here drew on PBMCs, taken from a glioma patient whose treatment included an IDH1 peptide vaccine. These receptors were obtained from a woman aged 18-29 years with glioma.

The chain is built from TRBV5-6 and TRBJ2-7, with 10 bases aligning to TRBD2. This CDR3 is 15 amino acids long. Germline loops: CDR1 SGHDT, CDR2 YYEEEE. V lost 4 bases and J lost 3; bases outside the gene matches: 7. CDR3 in amino acids: CASSGGLADDYEQYF. CDR3 sequence (DNA): TGTGCCAGCAGCGGAGGACTAGCGGACGACTACGAGCAGTACTTC. Complete variable domain (other parts from reference TRBV5-6 and TRBJ2-7): DAGVTQSPTHLIKTRGQQVTLRCSPKSGHDTVSWYQQALGQGPQFIFQYYEEEERQRGNFPDRFSGHQFPNYSSELNVNALLLGDSALYLCASSGGLADDYEQYFGPGTRLTVT.

The CDR3 DNA sequence: TGTGCCAGCAGTTTAGCGACAGTGGCACCCGAGCAGTACTTC. Translation gives CASSLATVAPEQYF. The chain recombines TRBV28 with TRBJ2-7; a weak D match, TRBD1 (5 bases). The V end was cut by 2 bases, the J end by 6 bases, with 14 bases between. CDR1 is MDHEN, CDR2 SYDVKM, per germline. The CDR3 totals 14 residues.

In DNA, the CDR3 is TGTGCCAGCAGTTTATGGGAGTTACCGGGGACCGGGGAGCTGTTTTTT. Translation: CASSLWELPGTGELFF. V and J are TRBV27 and TRBJ2-2, with D perhaps matching TRBD2 (5 bases). Germline V gene data show CDR1 as MNHEY and CDR2 as SMNVEV (reference sequence). The CDR3 extends over 16 amino acids. Between the trimmed V and J ends, which lost 1 base and 5 bases, there was a span of 14 bases.

The gene calls are TRBV27 and TRBJ2-1; 8 positions match TRBD2. This CDR3 has 16 residues. Germline trimming cut 6 bases from V and 5 bases from J; bases unmatched to any gene: 12. Germline-derived CDR1 and CDR2 are MNHEY and SMNVEV (reference sequence). DNA for the CDR3: TGTGCCAGCAGCCTAATCACTAGCGGAAGGAACAATGAGCAGTTCTTC. Encoded protein: CASSLITSGRNNEQFF.

J is TRBJ1-3 and V is TRBV6-5, with 8 nucleotides matching TRBD1. This CDR3 contains 14 residues. Per the germline V gene, CDR1 is MNHEY and CDR2 is SVGAGI. J lost 3 bases, V lost 6 bases, and 4 bases had no gene match. CDR3 loop: CASRGQGGGNTIYF. The CDR3, as DNA: TGTGCCAGCAGAGGACAGGGAGGTGGAAACACCATATATTTT.

This clone has more than one count but fewer than ten. The V and J genes are TRBV6-5 and TRBJ2-1; TRBD1 or TRBD2 may be the D gene (5 bases each). This CDR3 comprises 13 residues. Germline V gene data show CDR1 as MNHEY and CDR2 as SVGAGI. V lost 6 bases to trimming and J lost 8 bases, with 14 bases between them. The CDR3 is CASSRLRGDEQFF. The CDR3, as DNA: TGTGCCAGCAGCAGACTCCGAGGGGATGAGCAGTTCTTC.

V usage is TRBV2 and J usage is TRBJ1-1, with D maybe TRBD1 (5 bases). V was cut by 7 bases and J by 10 bases, with 13 bases left in between. Germline V gives CDR1 SNHLY, CDR2 FYNNEI. The CDR3 covers 11 residues. CDR3 in DNA: TGTGCCAGCAATTTTAATAGGGGAGCTTTCTTT. Its translation: CASNFNRGAFF.

The table lists this clone with a few counts. The rearrangement joins TRBV27 to TRBJ2-7; no clear D gene. The CDR3 has 12 amino acids. V gave up 3 bases and J gave up 7 bases, with 10 bases separating them. Per germline, CDR1 MNHEY and CDR2 SMNVEV (reference sequence). CDR3 sequence: CASSFPNREQYF. CDR3 DNA sequence: TGTGCCAGCAGTTTCCCCAATAGGGAGCAGTACTTC.

This clone has more than one count but fewer than ten. The rearrangement uses TRBV5-6 and TRBJ1-2; 7 bases align to TRBD1. CDR3 length: 13 amino acids. V lost 4 bases, J lost 8 bases, and 8 bases stayed unmatched. Germline values: CDR1 SGHDT, CDR2 YYEEEE. The CDR3 DNA sequence: TGTGCCAGCAGCCCCGGGACAGTGGGGGGCTACACCTTC. Encoded protein: CASSPGTVGGYTF.

This chain joins TRBV6-1 and TRBJ1-2; 7 bases match TRBD1. This CDR3 spans 11 amino acids. Trimming at V came to 8 bases and at J to 8 bases, leaving 5 bases not matched to a gene. Germline values: CDR1 MNHNS, CDR2 SASEGT. CDR3 nucleotide sequence: TGTGCCAGCGGAAGGGGGCAGGGCTACACCTTC. Translating gives CASGRGQGYTF.

V and J are TRBV28 and TRBJ1-2; D possibly corresponds to TRBD1 (5 bases). This CDR3 spans 17 amino acids. Germline lookup yields CDR1 MDHEN and CDR2 SYDVKM. Trimming cost V 3 bases and J 2 bases, with 19 bases left between them. The CDR3 DNA is TGTGCCAGCAGTTTGGCTCAGGGTAAGGGTCCCAACTATGGCTACACCTTC. Its translation: CASSLAQGKGPNYGYTF.

The chain carries TRBV7-2 and TRBJ2-5; D is possibly TRBD2 (6 bases). Germline lookup yields CDR1 SGHTA and CDR2 FQGNSA. Trimming stripped 6 bases from V and 7 bases from J, with 9 bases between. The length of the CDR3 is 11 residues. CDR3 sequence: CASRGRTTQYF. The CDR3 DNA reads TGTGCCAGCAGGGGGAGGACGACCCAGTACTTC.

The genes are TRBV2 and TRBJ2-3; D tentatively reads TRBD1 or TRBD2 (6 bases each). V was pared by 2 bases and J by 2 bases, with 14 bases between. In germline, CDR1 is SNHLY, CDR2 FYNNEI. This CDR3 contains 16 residues. The CDR3 protein is CASSERLGGYTDTQYF. In DNA, the CDR3 is TGTGCCAGCAGTGAAAGGTTGGGGGGCTACACAGATACGCAGTATTTT.

This sequence joins TRBV4-3 and TRBJ1-1; TRBD1 is a possible D gene (6 bases). The CDR3 has 15 residues. Trimming pared 1 base from V and 1 base from J, leaving 10 bases between. The germline V gene encodes CDR1 LGHNA and CDR2 YSLEER. The CDR3 DNA reads as TGCGCCAGCAGCCAAGGTTTCAGGGGGAACACTGAAGCTTTCTTT. Its protein is CASSQGFRGNTEAFF.

The chain joins TRBV27 to TRBJ1-5, with TRBD1 as a possible D gene (5 bases). V shed 2 bases and J shed 3 bases, with 8 bases lying between them. Germline CDR1 MNHEY, CDR2 SMNVEV (reference sequence). The length of the CDR3 is 14 residues. The CDR3 is CASSLLGLNQPQHF. The CDR3 DNA reads TGTGCCAGCAGTTTACTGGGGCTCAATCAGCCCCAGCATTTT.

This chain joins TRBV27 and TRBJ2-7; 8 bases are shared with TRBD1. Germline-derived CDR1 and CDR2 are MNHEY and SMNVEV (reference sequence). Trimming removed 6 bases from V and 5 bases from J; junction bases left unmatched: 6. This CDR3 spans 13 amino acids. This CDR3 is CASSPTGVNEQYF. The DNA of the CDR3 is TGTGCCAGCAGCCCGACAGGGGTAAACGAGCAGTACTTC.

The chain carries TRBV27 and TRBJ2-7; TRBD2 matches at 10 bases. CDR3 length: 20 amino acids. Germline V gene lookup returns CDR1 MNHEY and CDR2 SMNVEV (reference sequence). J was trimmed by 6 bases and V by 1 base; bases with no gene match: 21. CDR3: CASSLWALPPTSGPNSEQYF. Here the CDR3 DNA reads TGTGCCAGCAGTTTATGGGCCCTACCCCCGACTAGCGGGCCGAACAGCGAGCAGTACTTC.

The rearrangement joins TRBV19 to TRBJ1-5; the D is unclear. Germline V gene sequence: CDR1 LNHDA, CDR2 SQIVND (reference sequence). V was clipped by 3 bases and J by 4 bases, with 10 bases between them. CDR3 length equals 14 residues. The DNA of the CDR3 is TGTGCCAGTAGTATCGTCGTCATAAATCAGCCCCAGCATTTT. Translated: CASSIVVINQPQHF.

This clone was detected only a few times. The chain joins TRBV6-5 to TRBJ1-6; unclear D gene. The CDR3 spans 16 residues. Trimming took off 0 bases at V and 6 bases at J, with 12 bases between the two ends. CDR1 MNHEY and CDR2 SVGAGI come from the germline V gene. The CDR3 DNA is TGTGCCAGCAGTTACTCGTGGCAGCAAACTAATTCACCCCTCCACTTT. It codes for CASSYSWQQTNSPLHF.

V and J are TRBV5-1 and TRBJ1-1; 7 bases are shared with TRBD1. V was pared by 0 bases and J by 4 bases, with 9 bases of the junction left unmatched. This CDR3 contains 16 residues. Per germline, CDR1 SGHRS and CDR2 YFSETQ. Here the CDR3 DNA reads TGCGCCAGCAGCTTGGGGGCGACAGGGTTGGGCACTGAAGCTTTCTTT. This translates into CASSLGATGLGTEAFF.

This sequence joins TRBV19 and TRBJ1-5; no definite D call. This CDR3 region has 13 residues. V was clipped by 6 bases and J by 4 bases, with 10 bases between them. Germline values: CDR1 LNHDA, CDR2 SQIVND (reference sequence). The DNA of the CDR3 is TGTGCCAGTAGAGATACCCAGAATCAGCCCCAGCATTTT. It yields the protein CASRDTQNQPQHF.